This TCR beta chain is from a study of T cell repertoires in cytomegalovirus infection. Study-level background: Selected CMV epitopes included recently identified HLA-C-restricted ones as well as well-studied HLA-B-restricted ones.

TCRdb reprocessed the reads with MiXCR, giving one entry per CDR3 protein. The data contain some 500,000 distinct CDR3 sequences, 30% to 40% of them singletons. There are many counts of this clonotype. Its target is unknown. The sample here was cultured PBMCs, taken from culture after CMV antigen stimulation. This receptor was taken from a human donor in good health (CMV status not recorded). Some clones in this sample may be carry-over from other donors' samples.

CDR3: CASSLARVQNTEAFF. The CDR3 DNA follows: TGTGCCAGCAGCTTAGCAAGAGTCCAGAACACTGAAGCTTTCTTT. V is TRBV7-2 and J is TRBJ1-1, with no clear D. The V gene lost 0 bases and the J gene lost 1 base, with 9 bases spanning the gap. Germline loops: CDR1 SGHTA, CDR2 FQGNSA. The CDR3 totals 15 residues.